This record concerns one TCR beta chain sequence. The source of the sample is a study of cytomegalovirus exposure and HLA in healthy donors. Germline loops: CDR1 SGHDT, CDR2 YYEEEE. V trimming: 0 bases; J trimming: 5 bases; junction bases outside the gene matches: 6. CDR3 length: 15 amino acids. Sequencing used immunoSEQ multiplex PCR; TCRdb keeps in-frame clones, though not all of them. The sample records more than 45,000 clones, 89% being singletons. The TCR comes from a woman younger than 30 in good health and CMV-seronegative. Sequencing input: PBMCs. The rearrangement joins TRBV5-6 to TRBJ2-3; 7 bases map to TRBD2. Here the CDR3 DNA reads TGTGCCAGCAGCTTGGGCGGGAGTTGGGGAGATACGCAGTATTTT. Protein: CASSLGGSWGDTQYF.